The 21 T cell receptor beta chains below all came from one sample that was sequenced in a study of blood T cell repertoires in COVID-19. Some clones are missing from TCRdb's copy, which holds only in-frame ones; the method was immunoSEQ multiplex PCR. There are around 150,000 clones in the sample; nearly 80% occur only once, and approximately 13% lies in the top ten. Sequenced material: peripheral blood. The receptors shown here come from a woman of 80 years or more with acute or convalescent COVID-19.

This chain links TRBV18 with TRBJ1-6, with a weak D call TRBD1 (5 bases). CDR3 length: 14 amino acids. Germline CDR1 reads KGHSH; CDR2 reads LQKENI. V gave up 6 bases and J gave up 5 bases, with 11 bases separating them. The CDR3 loop is CASSVGGNNSPLHF. The CDR3 DNA reads TGTGCCAGCTCCGTGGGGGGGAATAATTCACCCCTCCACTTT. Looking up the rest from reference TRBV18 and TRBJ1-6 gives the full variable domain: NAGVMQNPRHLVRRRGQEARLRCSPMKGHSHVYWYRQLPEEGLKFMVYLQKENIIDESGMPKERFSAEFPKEGPSILRIQQVVRGDSAAYFCASSVGGNNSPLHFGNGTRLTVT.

V gene TRBV18 combines with J gene TRBJ2-1, with TRBD2 matching 13 bases. The CDR3 runs to 18 residues. The V segment lost 3 bases and the J segment 3 bases; nucleotides outside the gene matches: 8. Per germline, CDR1 KGHSH and CDR2 LQKENI. The CDR3 loop reads CASSPLTSGGSRYNEQFF. The CDR3 DNA reads as TGTGCCAGCTCACCTCTGACTAGCGGGGGGTCTCGCTACAATGAGCAGTTCTTC.

The V call is TRBV20-1, the J call TRBJ1-5, with TRBD1 matching 7 bases. This CDR3 has 17 amino acids. Losses at the gene ends were 3 bases for V and 0 bases for J; bases not matched to a gene: 11. The V gene's germline CDR1 is DFQATT and CDR2 SNEGSKA (reference sequence). The CDR3 loop reads CSASRPGGSYSNQPQHF. CDR3 DNA sequence: TGCAGTGCTAGTAGGCCAGGGGGATCTTATAGCAATCAGCCCCAGCATTTT.

The V call is TRBV18, the J call TRBJ2-7; D remains unclear. Trimming shortened V by 6 bases and J by 5 bases, and 11 bases separated the two germline ends. Per germline, CDR1 KGHSH and CDR2 LQKENI. The CDR3 is 12 amino acids. CDR3 bases: TGTGCCAGCTCCGAAGGAGAAAACGAGCAGTACTTC. Protein sequence: CASSEGENEQYF.

The rearrangement uses TRBV2 and TRBJ2-2; 10 positions match TRBD1. This CDR3 has 14 amino acids. In germline, CDR1 is SNHLY, CDR2 FYNNEI. Trimming cost V 8 bases and J 4 bases; bases outside gene matches: 4. DNA of the CDR3: TGTGCCAGCTCGACAGGGGGCACCACCGGGGAGCTGTTTTTT. Residues: CASSTGGTTGELFF.

This chain joins TRBV3-1 (or the pseudogene TRBV3-2) and TRBJ1-1, with D possibly being TRBD1 (5 bases). CDR3 size: 14 residues. Germline loops: CDR1 LGHDT, CDR2 YNNKEL (reference sequence). V lost 4 bases and J lost 8, with 17 bases in between. The chain's CDR3 is CASSRTDGAGEAFF. The CDR3 coding sequence is TGTGCCAGCAGCCGGACGGATGGGGCAGGGGAAGCTTTCTTT.

This chain connects TRBV5-1 to TRBJ1-1; D gene uncertain. The germline V gene encodes CDR1 SGHRS and CDR2 YFSETQ. The ends were cut back, 1 base at V and 7 bases at J, with 11 bases in the middle. The CDR3 contains 13 residues. The CDR3 here is CASSLTAGVEAFF. The CDR3 DNA reads TGCGCCAGCAGCTTGACGGCGGGAGTTGAAGCTTTCTTT.

This rearrangement joins TRBV13 to TRBJ2-2; 8 bases agree with TRBD2. V was clipped by 2 bases and J by 4 bases; unmatched bases: 6. Germline assignment: CDR1 PRHDT and CDR2 FYEKMQ (reference sequence). This CDR3 contains 16 residues. The CDR3 DNA reads as TGTGCCAGCAGCTTAAGAGCGGGGGTTTCCACCGGGGAGCTGTTTTTT. Its protein is CASSLRAGVSTGELFF.

This chain uses TRBV5-1 with TRBJ1-2; the match to TRBD1 covers 8 bases. The CDR3 length is 14 residues. With V trimmed by 4 bases and J by 8 bases, 10 bases remained unmatched. Looked up from germline, CDR1 is SGHRS and CDR2 is YFSETQ. The CDR3 loop is CASSPGQGELGYTF. CDR3 in DNA: TGCGCCAGCAGCCCTGGACAGGGCGAACTCGGCTACACCTTC.

The V call is TRBV14, the J call TRBJ1-1, with 7 bases identical to TRBD1. The CDR3 loop spans 18 amino acids. The trim removed 0 bases at V and 5 bases at J, leaving 15 bases unmatched. Germline values: CDR1 SGHDN, CDR2 FVKESK. CDR3 DNA sequence: TGTGCCAGCAGCCAAGATTGGAGGGGGCGACCCCGGGGGACTGAAGCTTTCTTT. This encodes CASSQDWRGRPRGTEAFF.

This chain connects TRBV20-1 to TRBJ2-1; D not resolved. CDR1 is DFQATT, CDR2 SNEGSKA, per germline (reference sequence). Trimming left V 5 bases short and J 4 bases short, with 6 bases between. The CDR3 sequence is 11 residues long. CDR3 residues: CSAALYNEQFF. CDR3 DNA sequence: TGCAGTGCTGCCCTATACAATGAGCAGTTCTTC.

The CDR3: CSVEDGGGGTDTQYF. In DNA form, the CDR3 reads TGCAGCGTTGAAGATGGCGGGGGGGGCACAGATACGCAGTATTTT. The chain couples TRBV29-1 to TRBJ2-3; the match to TRBD2 covers 9 bases. V lost 0 bases to trimming and J lost 1 base; unmatched junction nucleotides: 2. Germline assignment: CDR1 SQVTM and CDR2 ANQGSEA. The CDR3 runs 15 residues.

In its sample, this clone was seen a few times. J is TRBJ1-4 and V is TRBV18, with TRBD1 matching 7 bases. The CDR3 sequence is 16 residues long. Germline CDR1 and CDR2: KGHSH and LQKENI. V lost 6 bases, J lost 0 bases, and 7 bases stayed unmatched. This chain's CDR3 is CASSRGTVATNEKLFF. The CDR3 DNA sequence: TGTGCCAGCTCGCGAGGGACAGTAGCAACTAATGAAAAACTGTTTTTT.

As for this clone: Since a much larger clone is just one base distant, this may be a read error. This rearrangement joins TRBV6-5 to TRBJ1-3; no reliable D call. Germline V gene data show CDR1 as MNHEY and CDR2 as SVGAGI. The CDR3 is 14 residues long. V was trimmed by 6 bases and J by 0 bases, leaving 9 bases between them. The CDR3 bases are TGTGCCAGCAGCCGACTGGACTCTGGAAACACCATATATTTT. Its protein is CASSRLDSGNTIYF.

This chain uses TRBV5-1 with TRBJ2-1, with TRBD2 identical over 8 bases. The CDR3 runs 14 residues. J lost 10 bases, V lost 7 bases, and 13 bases had no gene match. In germline, CDR1 is SGHRS, CDR2 YFSETQ. CDR3 nucleotide sequence: TGCGCCAGCGGCAGCATCAGCGGGACTAGGGAGCAGTTCTTC. It codes for CASGSISGTREQFF.

The CDR3, as DNA: TGTGCCAGCAAAGCAACTAACTATGGCTACACCTTC. It yields the protein CASKATNYGYTF. V and J are TRBV28 and TRBJ1-2; D remains ambiguous. This CDR3 is built from 12 residues. V dropped 7 bases and J dropped 0 bases, with 6 bases sitting between them. CDR1 MDHEN and CDR2 SYDVKM come from the germline V gene.

The chain recombines TRBV18 with TRBJ1-4; 9 bases match TRBD1. CDR1 KGHSH and CDR2 LQKENI come from the germline V gene. With V trimmed by 3 bases and J by 8 bases, 10 bases remained unmatched. CDR3 size: 16 residues. CDR3 nucleotide sequence: TGTGCCAGCTCACCCCGGGACAGGGCTACGGGAGAAAAACTGTTTTTT. This encodes CASSPRDRATGEKLFF. The complete variable domain, with remaining parts taken from reference TRBV18 and TRBJ1-4, reads NAGVMQNPRHLVRRRGQEARLRCSPMKGHSHVYWYRQLPEEGLKFMVYLQKENIIDESGMPKERFSAEFPKEGPSILRIQQVVRGDSAAYFCASSPRDRATGEKLFFGSGTQLSVL.

The chain recombines TRBV5-1 with TRBJ1-1, with D perhaps matching TRBD1 (5 bases). Germline V gene sequence: CDR1 SGHRS, CDR2 YFSETQ. V shed 5 bases and J shed 6 bases, with 20 bases lying between them. This CDR3 is 15 amino acids long. The CDR3 DNA reads as TGCGCCAGCAGTCTAGATCAGGGAAGAGACCCTGAAGCTTTCTTT. This codes for CASSLDQGRDPEAFF.

This chain joins TRBV6-1 and TRBJ2-1; tentative D call: TRBD1 (5 bases). Germline V gene data show CDR1 as MNHNS and CDR2 as SASEGT. The V end was cut by 4 bases, the J end by 0 bases, with 13 bases between. This CDR3 is 16 amino acids long. CDR3 region: CASSALTASSYNEQFF. Here the CDR3 DNA reads TGTGCCAGCAGTGCCCTGACAGCGAGCTCCTACAATGAGCAGTTCTTC.

This clone occurred once. The genes are TRBV7-2 and TRBJ2-3; D gene ambiguous. V was shortened by 2 bases and J by 4 bases, with 10 bases between the two germline ends. The CDR3 is made up of 14 amino acids. Germline values: CDR1 SGHTA, CDR2 FQGNSA. The CDR3 sequence is CASSLQLYPDTQYF. In DNA, the CDR3 is TGTGCCAGCAGCTTACAGTTATACCCAGATACGCAGTATTTT.

The table lists this clone with a count of one. The chain couples TRBV29-1 to TRBJ2-1; 11 bases map to TRBD1. Germline CDR1 and CDR2: SQVTM and ANQGSEA. The length of the CDR3 is 13 residues. Trimming cost V 6 bases and J 6 bases; bases outside gene matches: 4. The CDR3 coding sequence is TGCAGCGTATACGGGACAGGGGGCAATGAGCAGTTCTTC. Translation: CSVYGTGGNEQFF.